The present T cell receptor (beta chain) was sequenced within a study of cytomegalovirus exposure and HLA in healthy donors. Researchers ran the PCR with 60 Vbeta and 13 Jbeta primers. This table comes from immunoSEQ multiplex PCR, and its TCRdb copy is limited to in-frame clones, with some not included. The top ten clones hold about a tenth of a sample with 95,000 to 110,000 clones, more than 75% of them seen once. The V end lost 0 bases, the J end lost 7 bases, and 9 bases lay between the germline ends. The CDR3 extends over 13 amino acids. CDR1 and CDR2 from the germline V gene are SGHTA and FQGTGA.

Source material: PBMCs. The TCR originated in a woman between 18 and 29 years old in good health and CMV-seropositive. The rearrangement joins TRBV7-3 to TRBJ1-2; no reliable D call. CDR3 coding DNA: TGTGCCAGCAGCTTAACGCTCGGACTTGGCTACACCTTC. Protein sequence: CASSLTLGLGYTF.